The 26 T cell receptor beta chains given below trace back to one sample, sequenced in a study of T cells after yellow fever vaccination. Each CDR3 protein is one row after TCRdb ran MiXCR on the 5' RACE reads. This sample yields about 220,000 distinct CDR3 sequences, of which 3.2% are seen a single time; about 3.3% belongs to the top ten. Sample: CD4+ T cells sorted from PBMCs, taken 10 days after the yellow fever booster vaccination. These receptor sequences come from a man aged 18 to 30 who received the YFV17D yellow fever vaccine.

The J gene is TRBJ1-4, the V gene TRBV3-1; 9 bases agree with TRBD1. CDR3 length equals 15 residues. Germline V CDR1 and CDR2: LGHDT, YNNKEL (reference sequence). V lost 4 bases, J lost 4 bases, and 4 bases stayed unmatched. The DNA for the CDR3 is TGTGCCAGCAGCCTGGCGGGACAGGGTAATGAAAAACTGTTTTTT. Protein product: CASSLAGQGNEKLFF.

The sample holds many counts of this clonotype. The chain employs TRBV20-1 and TRBJ1-3, with unresolved D. Germline V CDR1 and CDR2: DFQATT, SNEGSKA (reference sequence). Trimming pared 4 bases from V and 6 bases from J, leaving 10 bases between. The CDR3 covers 12 residues. The CDR3: CSANGFENTIYF. In DNA, the CDR3 is TGCAGTGCTAACGGGTTTGAAAACACCATATATTTT.

This clonotype has just a few counts. The chain has TRBV2 and TRBJ2-3; D is undetermined. V lost 3 bases and J 2 bases, leaving 9 bases between the germline ends. The CDR3 totals 14 residues. The germline V gene encodes CDR1 SNHLY and CDR2 FYNNEI. The CDR3 spells CASSEFPYTDTQYF. In DNA form, the CDR3 reads TGTGCCAGCAGTGAGTTCCCCTACACAGATACGCAGTATTTT.

This clonotype was detected only a few times. The chain recombines TRBV20-1 with TRBJ2-1; D uncertain. This CDR3 has 12 residues. The germline gives CDR1 DFQATT, CDR2 SNEGSKA (reference sequence). The V end lost 3 bases, the J end lost 7 bases, and 10 bases lay between the germline ends. The CDR3 protein is CSARPNRNEQFF. Written as DNA, the CDR3 is TGCAGTGCTAGGCCTAATCGGAATGAGCAGTTCTTC.

This clonotype was seen ten or more times. J is TRBJ2-7 and V is TRBV6-2 or TRBV6-3; no firm D call. The germline CDR1 and CDR2 sequences are MNHEY and SVGEGT. This CDR3 is built from 12 residues. Between the trimmed V and J ends, which lost 6 bases and 6 bases, there was a span of 12 bases. The DNA of the CDR3 is TGTGCCAGCAGCCCGACCCGCCGCGAGCAGTACTTC. It is translated as CASSPTRREQYF.

This clonotype was observed many times. CDR3 sequence reads: CSVGVLGGQETQYF. CDR3 sequence (DNA): TGCAGCGTTGGCGTCCTTGGCGGACAAGAGACCCAGTACTTC. The J gene is TRBJ2-5, the V gene TRBV29-1; D remains ambiguous. CDR3 length: 14 residues. Germline CDR1 SQVTM, CDR2 ANQGSEA. V lost 4 bases and J lost 2, with 14 bases in between.

This clonotype was detected a few times. The chain combines TRBV7-9 with TRBJ1-6, with 7 bases that match TRBD1. Unmatched junction bases numbered 14, after V lost 5 bases and J lost 10 bases. This CDR3 contains 16 residues. CDR1 and CDR2 from the germline V gene are SEHNR and FQNEAQ (reference sequence). The DNA for the CDR3 is TGTGCCAGCAGCCTCCGGGAGGGGGCGGGAGAATCACCCCTCCACTTT. It translates to CASSLREGAGESPLHF.

This clonotype was seen a handful of times. V and J are TRBV28 and TRBJ1-1; weak D call: TRBD1 (6 bases). Trimming took 8 bases from V and 1 from J, leaving 11 bases between them. Germline CDR1 MDHEN, CDR2 SYDVKM. This CDR3 comprises 13 residues. The chain's CDR3 is CASLLGQNTEAFF. DNA for the CDR3: TGTGCCAGCCTCTTGGGACAGAACACTGAAGCTTTCTTT.

This clonotype was counted ten times or more. CDR3 region: CAISEREQGDGYTF. The CDR3 DNA is TGTGCCATCAGTGAACGAGAGCAGGGAGATGGCTACACCTTC. J is TRBJ1-2 and V is TRBV10-3, with a tentative D call TRBD1 (5 bases). Germline V lookup: CDR1 ENHRY, CDR2 SYGVKD. The CDR3 covers 14 residues. V lost 3 bases and J 6 bases, leaving 14 bases between the germline ends.

There are a few counts of this clonotype. The V gene is TRBV2, the J gene TRBJ2-7; D gene unclear. V shed 7 bases and J shed 4 bases, with 8 bases lying between them. CDR3 length equals 11 residues. Germline CDR1 and CDR2: SNHLY and FYNNEI. CDR3 residues: CASTEKYEQYV. DNA for the CDR3: TGTGCCAGCACCGAAAAGTACGAGCAGTACGTC.

The rearrangement links TRBV4-2 to TRBJ1-3; unclear D gene. Trimming took 0 bases from V and 0 from J, leaving 12 bases between them. The CDR3 runs 17 residues. Germline V gene lookup returns CDR1 LGHNA and CDR2 YNFKEQ. For the CDR3, the DNA is TGTGCCAGCAGCCAAGATTATTGGTCGAGCTCTGGAAACACCATATATTTT. Its protein product is CASSQDYWSSSGNTIYF.

This clonotype was seen repeatedly, ten times or more. The chain joins TRBV4-3 to TRBJ1-2, with D perhaps TRBD1 (5 bases). The germline V gene encodes CDR1 LGHNA and CDR2 YSLEER. V gave up 6 bases and J gave up 4 bases, with 15 bases separating them. There are 14 residues in the CDR3. CDR3 residues: CASRLTQGPYGYTF. The CDR3 DNA sequence: TGCGCCAGCAGGTTAACTCAGGGTCCCTATGGCTACACCTTC.

This clonotype was counted ten times or more. The chain carries TRBV18 and TRBJ1-1; tentative D call: TRBD1 (6 bases). The germline V gene has CDR1 KGHSH and CDR2 LQKENI. V gave up 3 bases and J gave up 2 bases, with 13 bases separating them. The CDR3 runs 15 residues. CDR3 DNA sequence: TGTGCCAGCTCACCGTCTCAGGGGAGCAACACTGAAGCTTTCTTT. Its translation is CASSPSQGSNTEAFF.

This clonotype has more than one count but fewer than ten. The rearrangement uses TRBV20-1 and TRBJ1-6; D unclear. This CDR3 spans 10 amino acids. Germline V gene sequence: CDR1 DFQATT, CDR2 SNEGSKA (reference sequence). Trimming cost V 6 bases and J 13 bases, with 10 bases left between them. As DNA, the CDR3 is TGCAGTGCATACGCCCCTCCCCTCCACTTT. This gives the protein CSAYAPPLHF.

The chain carries TRBV5-1 and TRBJ2-7; 7 nucleotides align to TRBD1. The germline V gene has CDR1 SGHRS and CDR2 YFSETQ. J lost 2 bases, V lost 4 bases, and 9 bases had no gene match. This CDR3 spans 15 amino acids. The CDR3 loop reads CASSTLTGITYEQYF. The CDR3 bases are TGCGCCAGCAGCACCCTGACAGGGATAACCTACGAGCAGTACTTC.

This chain connects TRBV28 to TRBJ2-3; 8 bases match TRBD2. CDR1 is MDHEN, CDR2 SYDVKM, per germline. The CDR3 totals 18 residues. V shed 2 bases, J shed 7 bases, and the junction held 17 bases outside the gene matches. CDR3 sequence: CASSLSPASGGVTNTQYF. The CDR3 bases are TGTGCCAGCAGTTTAAGTCCGGCGAGCGGGGGTGTCACTAATACGCAGTATTTT.

Remarks on this clonotype: One end of the junction varies from germline; a read error may be responsible. The chain uses TRBV5-8 and TRBJ1-5; maybe TRBD1 (5 bases). Germline CDR1 SGHTS, CDR2 YDEGEE. This CDR3 spans 13 amino acids. CDR3 nucleotide sequence: TGTGCCAGCATCTTGGGGGATGGGCAGCCCCAGCATTTT. This encodes CASILGDGQPQHF.

The chain recombines TRBV20-1 with TRBJ1-5, with D uncertain. Per the germline V gene, CDR1 is DFQATT and CDR2 is SNEGSKA (reference sequence). The ends were cut back, 3 bases at V and 7 bases at J, with 7 bases in the middle. The length of the CDR3 is 11 residues. The CDR3 is CSASSGQPQHF. The CDR3 DNA follows: TGCAGTGCTAGCTCTGGGCAGCCCCAGCATTTT.

This clonotype was seen many times. This rearrangement joins TRBV12-3 or TRBV12-4 to TRBJ2-7; the D gene is possibly TRBD2 (6 bases). V shed 1 base and J shed 9 bases, with 10 bases lying between them. The CDR3 is 12 amino acids. CDR3 bases: TGTGCCAGCAGTTTAGTCGGGGGTCGGCAGTACGTC. Translation: CASSLVGGRQYV.

The J gene is TRBJ1-3, the V gene TRBV7-2; D uncertain. CDR3 length: 15 residues. V lost 5 bases and J lost 0, with 11 bases in between. CDR1 and CDR2 from the germline V gene are SGHTA and FQGNSA. CDR3 amino acids: CASSPGRISGNTIYF. The CDR3 region has the DNA TGTGCCAGCAGCCCAGGCCGCATCTCTGGAAACACCATATATTTT.

This clonotype was recorded a few times. V and J are TRBV7-9 and TRBJ1-1; tentative D call: TRBD1 (6 bases). This CDR3 is 14 amino acids long. V shed 3 bases and J shed 4 bases, with 12 bases lying between them. CDR1 is SEHNR, CDR2 FQNEAQ, per germline (reference sequence). The CDR3 reads CASSFQGQGTEAFF. CDR3 sequence (DNA): TGTGCCAGCAGCTTCCAGGGGCAGGGCACTGAAGCTTTCTTT.

The J gene is TRBJ1-5, the V gene TRBV19, with D possibly TRBD1 on 6 matching bases. The CDR3 extends over 17 amino acids. Germline V gene data show CDR1 as LNHDA and CDR2 as SQIVND (reference sequence). Trimming shortened V by 4 bases and J by 0 bases, and 16 bases separated the two germline ends. This chain's CDR3 is CASSKEGGLNSNQPQHF. The CDR3 DNA reads TGTGCCAGTAGTAAGGAGGGGGGACTCAATAGCAATCAGCCCCAGCATTTT.

The chain combines TRBV12-5 with TRBJ2-7; D is ambiguous. CDR1 is LGHNT and CDR2 is FRNRAP in the germline V gene. The CDR3 contains 11 residues. V was clipped by 6 bases and J by 6 bases, with 9 bases between them. The CDR3 sequence is CASGVTVEQYF. The CDR3, as DNA: TGTGCTAGTGGGGTCACGGTCGAGCAGTACTTC.

This clonotype was counted a few times. The gene calls are TRBV19 and TRBJ2-2, with D perhaps TRBD1 (6 bases). There are 14 residues in the CDR3. Germline CDR1 reads LNHDA; CDR2 reads SQIVND (reference sequence). Trimming took off 4 bases at V and 6 bases at J, with 12 bases between the two ends. The CDR3, as DNA: TGTGCCAGTAGTAAAACAGGGTACCCCGGGGAGCTGTTTTTT. Translation gives CASSKTGYPGELFF.

The chain couples TRBV20-1 to TRBJ2-3, with a weak D call TRBD2 (5 bases). Trimming shortened V by 3 bases and J by 2 bases, and 12 bases separated the two germline ends. Germline CDR1 and CDR2: DFQATT and SNEGSKA (reference sequence). The CDR3 has 14 residues. The DNA of the CDR3 is TGCAGTGCTAGCCCGATCGGGGTCACAGATACGCAGTATTTT. Protein sequence: CSASPIGVTDTQYF.

This chain connects TRBV18 to TRBJ1-6; 8 nucleotides match TRBD1. Germline loops: CDR1 KGHSH, CDR2 LQKENI. V trimming: 5 bases; J trimming: 8 bases; junction bases outside the gene matches: 8. The CDR3 runs 15 residues. CDR3: CASSAGGRVYSPLHF. The CDR3 DNA reads TGTGCCAGCTCAGCAGGGGGCCGTGTGTATTCACCCCTCCACTTT. Supplemented by reference TRBV18 and TRBJ1-6, the full variable domain reads NAGVMQNPRHLVRRRGQEARLRCSPMKGHSHVYWYRQLPEEGLKFMVYLQKENIIDESGMPKERFSAEFPKEGPSILRIQQVVRGDSAAYFCASSAGGRVYSPLHFGNGTRLTVT.